The entry below describes one T cell receptor beta chain. No antigen is known for it. Investigators treated the graft tissue so that it released intraepithelial and lamina propria lymphocytes. This sample is drawn from a study of graft-versus-host responses after intestinal transplantation. Study as a whole: Induction using anti-thymocyte globulin, followed by tacrolimus and steroids for 2 to 4 years, was given to all recipients. Study findings and constraints: Those patients showing graft-donor T cell macrochimerism displayed high graft-versus-host to host-versus-graft clonal ratios in allografts. Early post-transplant HvG declines were associated with peak circulating GvH clone levels. Recipient bone marrow held GvH clones, some seen earlier in ileum or blood.

Libraries were prepared by immunoSEQ multiplex PCR; TCRdb keeps only in-frame clonotypes and omits some of them. Of around 35,000 clones listed, around 90% are singletons. The sequencing here drew on ileum tissue, taken more than 200 days after intestinal transplant. The TCR was taken from a human patient who received an intestinal transplant, so some T cells may come from the graft donor.

In DNA form, the CDR3 reads TGTGCCAGCTCCTGGACCATGAACACTGAAGCTTTCTTT. Translation gives CASSWTMNTEAFF. This chain uses TRBV27 with TRBJ1-1; D is uncertain. Germline V gene sequence: CDR1 MNHEY, CDR2 SMNVEV (reference sequence). The CDR3 has 13 amino acids. V lost 8 bases to trimming and J lost 0 bases, with 10 bases between them.